This TCR beta chain was observed in a study of T cells in Graves' hyperthyroidism and ophthalmopathy. RNA transcripts were the template for amplifying TCR beta CDR3 regions. HTBI primers drove first-round RT-PCR of the TCR CDR3. TCRdb reprocessed the multiplex PCR reads with MiXCR, giving one entry per CDR3 protein. The table shows a few hundred thousand distinct CDR3 sequences, with around 13% occurring only once. V lost 1 base and J 6 bases, leaving 9 bases between the germline ends. This CDR3 has 14 residues. Per germline, CDR1 MDHEN and CDR2 SYDVKM. Specimen: blood. The clonotype comes from a woman between 18 and 29 years old with Graves' hyperthyroidism. The genes are TRBV28 and TRBJ2-2, with D hard to call. CDR3 bases: TGTGCCAGCAGTTTATTCTTGGGTCCCGGGGAGCTGTTTTTT. Amino acid sequence: CASSLFLGPGELFF.